The present entry profiles one TCR beta chain with its context. The entry originates in a study of blood T cell repertoires in COVID-19. Looking at the study overall: Material from acute and convalescent COVID-19 was sourced from the United States, Italy and Spain. In each case, the material was cDNA or gDNA derived from T cells, B-cell-depleted T cells, or PBMCs.

Trimming stripped 0 bases from V and 0 bases from J, with 12 bases between. Per the germline V gene, CDR1 is MGHDK and CDR2 is SYGVNS. CDR3 length equals 17 residues. The authors' processing: Amplification with reference gene primers provided the estimates of nucleated cell counts. Data came from immunoSEQ multiplex PCR; TCRdb stores just in-frame clones and leaves some out. V and J calls plus clone size are reproduced from that table; the DNA served to infer D and trimming. The sample lists some 200,000 clones; 70% to 90% were seen once. The V and J genes are TRBV25-1 and TRBJ1-3; D is uncertain. This receptor was taken from a woman aged 18-29 years who had recovered from COVID-19. Sequenced input: peripheral blood. The CDR3 sequence is CASSEYRSGFSGNTIYF. The DNA of the CDR3 is TGTGCCAGCAGTGAATATCGGAGCGGCTTCTCTGGAAACACCATATATTTT.